This T cell receptor (beta chain) stems from a study of T cell repertoires in cytomegalovirus infection. Overall study: It was the public TCR beta signatures that indicated both CMV infection and matching HLA type.

This clonotype came up a few times. V lost 4 bases and J lost 4, with 13 bases in between. The CDR3 sequence is 14 residues long. CDR1 and CDR2 from the germline V gene are MNHEY and SVGEGT. In TCRdb, the reads were re-called with MiXCR into one record per CDR3 protein. The table lists about 260,000 distinct CDR3 sequences, approximately 9.2% of them singletons, with less than 15% in the top ten. The sequencing sample was made of PBMCs. This chain links TRBV6-2 or TRBV6-3 with TRBJ2-5, with D possibly matching TRBD1 (5 bases). The TCR sequence derives from a human donor in good health (CMV status not recorded). Some clones in this sample may be carry-over from other donors' samples. CDR3 DNA: TGTGCCAGCAGTTCGCGACAGTCCGGAGAGACCCAGTACTTC. As protein: CASSSRQSGETQYF.